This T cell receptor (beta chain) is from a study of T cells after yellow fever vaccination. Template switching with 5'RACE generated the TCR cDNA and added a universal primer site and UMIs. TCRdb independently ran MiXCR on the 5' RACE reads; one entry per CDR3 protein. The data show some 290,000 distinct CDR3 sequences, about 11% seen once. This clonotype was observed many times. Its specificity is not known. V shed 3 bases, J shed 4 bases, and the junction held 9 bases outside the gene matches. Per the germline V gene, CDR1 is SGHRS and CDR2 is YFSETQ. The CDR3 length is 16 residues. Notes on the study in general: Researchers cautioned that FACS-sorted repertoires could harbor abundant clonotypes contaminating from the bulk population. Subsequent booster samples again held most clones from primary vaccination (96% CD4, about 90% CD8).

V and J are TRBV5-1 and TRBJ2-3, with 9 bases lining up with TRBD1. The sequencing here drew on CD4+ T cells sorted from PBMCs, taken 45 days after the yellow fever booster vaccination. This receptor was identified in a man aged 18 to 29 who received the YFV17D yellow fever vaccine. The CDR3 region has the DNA TGCGCCAGCAGCTCGCCCGGGACAGGGAGTTCAGATACGCAGTATTTT. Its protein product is CASSSPGTGSSDTQYF.